Presented here are 19 T cell receptor beta chains from one specimen sequenced in a study of T cells after yellow fever vaccination. TCRdb analysed the 5' RACE reads with MiXCR anew, one entry per CDR3 protein. The profile covers 240,000 or so distinct CDR3 sequences, with 6.9% appearing a single time and roughly 0.86% taken by the ten largest. The input for sequencing was CD4+ T cells sorted from PBMCs, taken 15 days after the yellow fever booster vaccination. All receptors come from a man aged 25-40 years who received the YFV17D yellow fever vaccine.

The rearrangement uses TRBV6-5 and TRBJ2-1; TRBD1 agrees at 7 bases. CDR1 is MNHEY and CDR2 is SVGAGI in the germline V gene. The length of the CDR3 is 14 residues. With V trimmed by 2 bases and J by 5 bases, 3 bases remained unmatched. The CDR3 reads CASSYTDRDNEQFF. Written as DNA, the CDR3 is TGTGCCAGCAGTTACACAGACAGGGACAATGAGCAGTTCTTC.

This clonotype appeared a few times. This chain joins TRBV11-3 and TRBJ2-1; 8 positions match TRBD2. The CDR3 has 14 amino acids. The J segment lost 12 bases and the V segment lost 3 bases, leaving 10 bases of the junction unmatched. The germline gives CDR1 SGHNT, CDR2 YENEEA. CDR3 amino acids: CASSFQAAGARQFF. As DNA, the CDR3 is TGTGCCAGCAGCTTCCAAGCAGCGGGAGCTCGGCAGTTCTTC.

This clonotype was found a few times. The V and J genes are TRBV20-1 and TRBJ2-2; no clear D. CDR1 and CDR2 from the germline V gene are DFQATT and SNEGSKA (reference sequence). The CDR3 is 14 residues long. Trimming shortened V by 3 bases and J by 0 bases, and 8 bases separated the two germline ends. CDR3 sequence reads: CSASSGPNTGELFF. DNA of the CDR3: TGCAGTGCTAGTTCCGGGCCGAACACCGGGGAGCTGTTTTTT.

This chain uses TRBV5-6 with TRBJ2-7; 9 nucleotides match TRBD1. Losses at the gene ends were 4 bases for V and 1 base for J; bases not matched to a gene: 6. CDR1 SGHDT and CDR2 YYEEEE come from the germline V gene. This CDR3 has 15 residues. The CDR3 region is CASSPRGTGSYEQYF. The CDR3 nucleotides read TGTGCCAGCAGCCCTCGAGGGACAGGGTCCTACGAGCAGTACTTC.

The chain combines TRBV24-1 with TRBJ2-1; TRBD2 aligns across 8 bases. V dropped 3 bases and J dropped 7; count of bases not matched to a gene: 4. Germline V gene data show CDR1 as KGHDR and CDR2 as SFDVKD. The CDR3 is made up of 14 amino acids. The CDR3 reads CATSDSGRRNEQFF. As DNA, the CDR3 is TGTGCCACCAGTGATAGCGGGAGAAGGAATGAGCAGTTCTTC.

Regarding this clonotype: Possible read error: a much larger clone is one base away. V gene TRBV29-1 combines with J gene TRBJ2-7; TRBD2 is a possible D gene (7 bases). Trimming took 3 bases from V and 7 from J, leaving 13 bases between them. This CDR3 has 12 amino acids. Germline values: CDR1 SQVTM, CDR2 ANQGSEA. The CDR3, as DNA: TGCAGCGTTGAGGGGGGGCCACGGGAGCAGTACTTC. Translation gives CSVEGGPREQYF.

In its sample, this clonotype was seen many times. This chain joins TRBV12-3 or TRBV12-4 and TRBJ1-2; TRBD1 agrees at 7 bases. The CDR3 is 12 residues long. J gave up 8 bases and V 7 bases, and 7 bases lay outside the gene matches. CDR3 protein: CASIHQGDGYTF. The CDR3 DNA reads as TGTGCCAGCATTCACCAGGGGGACGGCTACACCTTC.

This clonotype has a handful of counts. The rearrangement joins TRBV28 to TRBJ2-1, with a possible D match to TRBD2 (6 bases). This CDR3 is built from 15 residues. Trimming removed 1 base from V and 8 bases from J, with 15 bases in between. Germline loops: CDR1 MDHEN, CDR2 SYDVKM. The CDR3 is CASSLYSTRRDEQFF. The CDR3 bases are TGTGCCAGCAGTTTATATAGCACTAGGAGGGATGAGCAGTTCTTC.

This clonotype occurred many times. This rearrangement joins TRBV7-8 to TRBJ2-4; 9 bases match TRBD2. The CDR3 has 19 amino acids. The ends lost 1 base at V and 8 bases at J; junction bases unmatched: 18. Germline CDR1 SGHVS, CDR2 FQNEAQ. For the CDR3, the DNA is TGTGCCAGCAGCTTAGTGGGTCTTGTGGGGGCTAGCGGGATCTACATTCAGTACTTC. Its protein is CASSLVGLVGASGIYIQYF.

This clonotype was detected many times. The rearrangement joins TRBV29-1 to TRBJ2-1; TRBD1 matches 7 bases. V lost 2 bases, J lost 3 bases, and 10 bases stayed unmatched. Germline loops: CDR1 SQVTM, CDR2 ANQGSEA. The CDR3 totals 16 residues. CDR3 sequence reads: CSVETATGKGYNEQFF. The DNA of the CDR3 is TGCAGCGTTGAAACGGCGACAGGGAAGGGCTACAATGAGCAGTTCTTC.

This clonotype was seen a handful of times. The rearrangement joins TRBV28 to TRBJ2-7; D could derive from TRBD1 or TRBD2 (5 bases each). The CDR3 extends over 11 amino acids. Germline CDR1 reads MDHEN; CDR2 reads SYDVKM. Trimming removed 7 bases at V and 6 bases at J, with 10 bases between. This CDR3 reads CASTRGGEQYF. The CDR3 DNA follows: TGTGCCAGCACGAGGGGCGGCGAGCAGTACTTC.

About this clonotype: The conserved phenylalanine or tryptophan normally closing the CDR3 is absent here, so this likely arose from a read error. It is unclear where the CDR3 begins or ends on the DNA, so no DNA is shown, and the CDR3 is as TCRdb lists it. The rearrangement links TRBV27 to TRBJ2-7; the table calls TRBD1, which could not be checked here. The length of the CDR3 is 9 amino acids, counting both ends. Per germline, CDR1 MNHEY and CDR2 SMNVEV (reference sequence). CDR3: CASSFPRYS.

This clonotype was observed many times. The chain has TRBV5-1 and TRBJ2-2; no clear D gene. V was cut by 1 base and J by 5 bases, with 9 bases left in between. CDR1 is SGHRS and CDR2 is YFSETQ in the germline V gene. The CDR3 has 14 residues. The CDR3 loop is CASSLQSSTGELFF. CDR3 nucleotides: TGCGCCAGCAGCTTGCAATCGTCAACCGGGGAGCTGTTTTTT. The whole variable domain, filled in from reference TRBV5-1 and TRBJ2-2, reads KAGVTQTPRYLIKTRGQQVTLSCSPISGHRSVSWYQQTPGQGLQFLFEYFSETQRNKGNFPGRFSGRQFSNSRSEMNVSTLELGDSALYLCASSLQSSTGELFFGEGSRLTVL.

The genes are TRBV5-1 and TRBJ2-5, with 10 positions matching TRBD2. CDR3 length equals 15 residues. Trimming removed 1 base from V and 4 bases from J; junction bases left unmatched: 4. Germline CDR1 reads SGHRS; CDR2 reads YFSETQ. CDR3 DNA sequence: TGCGCCAGCAGCTTGACTAGCGGGACATTAGAGACCCAGTACTTC. It encodes CASSLTSGTLETQYF.

V is TRBV29-1 and J is TRBJ2-3; weak D call: TRBD2 (5 bases). Trimming removed 6 bases from V and 4 bases from J, with 14 bases in between. CDR1 is SQVTM, CDR2 ANQGSEA, per germline. The CDR3 contains 13 residues. The CDR3 spells CSVSGSNPDTQYF. CDR3 nucleotide sequence: TGCAGCGTCAGTGGGAGTAACCCAGATACGCAGTATTTT.

In its sample, this clonotype was seen many times. The chain couples TRBV5-5 to TRBJ2-7; 13 bases are shared with TRBD2. This CDR3 is built from 16 residues. V shed 0 bases, J shed 4 bases, and the junction held 4 bases outside the gene matches. Germline CDR1 is SGHKS and CDR2 is YYEKEE (reference sequence). Written as DNA, the CDR3 is TGTGCCAGCAGCTTGGGGGGACTAGCGGGAACATACGAGCAGTACTTC. Translating gives CASSLGGLAGTYEQYF. Looking up the rest from reference TRBV5-5 and TRBJ2-7 gives the full variable domain: DAGVTQSPTHLIKTRGQQVTLRCSPISGHKSVSWYQQVLGQGPQFIFQYYEKEERGRGNFPDRFSARQFPNYSSELNVNALLLGDSALYLCASSLGGLAGTYEQYFGPGTRLTVT.

This clonotype was seen only a few times. J is TRBJ1-3 and V is TRBV7-6; no reliable D call. The CDR3 has 14 amino acids. V gave up 5 bases and J gave up 4 bases, with 12 bases separating them. Germline lookup yields CDR1 SGHVS and CDR2 FNYEAQ. CDR3 amino acids: CASSPSPTGNTIYF. The CDR3 bases are TGTGCCAGCAGCCCTAGCCCGACCGGAAACACCATATATTTT.

This clonotype was recorded a few times. The chain uses TRBV18 and TRBJ1-5, with D perhaps TRBD1 (6 bases). The ends were cut back, 0 bases at V and 6 bases at J, with 15 bases in the middle. This CDR3 contains 16 residues. CDR1 is KGHSH and CDR2 is LQKENI in the germline V gene. The CDR3 here is CASSPPLTGKAQPQHF. The CDR3, as DNA: TGTGCCAGCTCACCACCGCTTACAGGGAAGGCTCAGCCCCAGCATTTT. Filled out from reference TRBV18 and TRBJ1-5, the complete variable domain reads NAGVMQNPRHLVRRRGQEARLRCSPMKGHSHVYWYRQLPEEGLKFMVYLQKENIIDESGMPKERFSAEFPKEGPSILRIQQVVRGDSAAYFCASSPPLTGKAQPQHFGDGTRLSIL.

Turning to this clonotype: A read error is possible here, since a much larger clone lies one base away. The CDR3 region has the DNA TGTGCCAGCAGCCAGGCATCGGGGGTGCGCACAGATACGCAGAATTTT. Amino acids: CASSQASGVRTDTQNF. The rearrangement uses TRBV7-2 and TRBJ2-3; a weak D match, TRBD2 (6 bases). CDR1 and CDR2 from the germline V gene are SGHTA and FQGNSA. The CDR3 is made up of 16 amino acids. The full variable domain, in which reference TRBV7-2 and TRBJ2-3 provide the parts outside the CDR3, is GAGVSQSPSNKVTEKGKDVELRCDPISGHTALYWYRQSLGQGLEFLIYFQGNSAPDKSGLPSDRFSAERTGGSVSTLTIQRTQQEDSAVYLCASSQASGVRTDTQNFGPGTRLTVL.